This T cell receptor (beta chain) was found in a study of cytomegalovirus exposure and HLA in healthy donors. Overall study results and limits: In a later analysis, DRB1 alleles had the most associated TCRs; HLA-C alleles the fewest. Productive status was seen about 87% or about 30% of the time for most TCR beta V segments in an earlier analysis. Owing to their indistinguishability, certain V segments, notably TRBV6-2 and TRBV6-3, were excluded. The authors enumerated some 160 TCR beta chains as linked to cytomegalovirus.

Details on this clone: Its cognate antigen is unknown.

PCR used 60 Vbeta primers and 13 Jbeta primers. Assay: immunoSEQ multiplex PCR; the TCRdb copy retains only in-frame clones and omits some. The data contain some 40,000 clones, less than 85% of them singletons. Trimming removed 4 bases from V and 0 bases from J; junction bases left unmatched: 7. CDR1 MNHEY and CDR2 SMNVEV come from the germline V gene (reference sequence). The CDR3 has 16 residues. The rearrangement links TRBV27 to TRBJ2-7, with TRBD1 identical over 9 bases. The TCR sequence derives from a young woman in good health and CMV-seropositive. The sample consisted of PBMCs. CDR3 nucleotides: TGTGCCAGCAGTTCGGGACAGGGCTTTTCCTCCTACGAGCAGTACTTC. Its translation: CASSSGQGFSSYEQYF.